This T cell receptor (beta chain) was obtained from a study of blood T cell repertoires in COVID-19. Study overall: Acute-phase and convalescent COVID-19 samples originated in the United States, Italy and Spain. T cells, B-cell-depleted T cells, or PBMCs provided the cDNA or gDNA that served as material.

Original analysis: Amplified reference gene primers provided the basis for estimating nucleated cell counts. Some clones are missing from TCRdb's copy, which holds only in-frame ones; the method was immunoSEQ multiplex PCR. That table is the source of V, J and clone size, and D and trimming were worked out from the DNA. The table has 150,000 to 200,000 clones, around 80% seen once. The germline V gene has CDR1 SEHNR and CDR2 FQNEAQ (reference sequence). This CDR3 spans 12 amino acids. V gave up 4 bases and J gave up 4 bases, with 4 bases separating them. The TCR comes from a woman aged 80 or over with acute or convalescent COVID-19. The chain combines TRBV7-9 with TRBJ2-2; D uncertain. Material for sequencing was peripheral blood. The CDR3 region is CASSSFTGELFF. The CDR3 bases are TGTGCCAGCAGCTCTTTCACCGGGGAGCTGTTTTTT.